One sample yielded the 8 T cell receptor beta chains listed below, sequenced in a study of OX40 agonist ivuxolimab in advanced cancers. Repertoires were generated with immunoSEQ multiplex PCR, while TCRdb's copy carries only in-frame clones and drops some. The table includes approximately 50,000 clones, roughly 84% detected once. The sequenced sample was CD4+ or CD8+ T cells sorted from blood, obtained in a trial of the OX40 agonist ivuxolimab. The receptors derive from an adult with an advanced solid tumor such as melanoma, head and neck, liver or kidney cancer.

The rearrangement joins TRBV6-1 to TRBJ2-7; the D gene could be TRBD1 or TRBD2 (5 bases each). The CDR3 spans 14 residues. V lost 11 bases and J 2 bases, leaving 19 bases between the germline ends. The germline CDR1 and CDR2 sequences are MNHNS and SASEGT. DNA of the CDR3: TGTGCCCCGAGGGGTCCACGGGAAACCTACGAGCAGTACTTC. It translates to CAPRGPRETYEQYF.

V is TRBV15 and J is TRBJ1-5, with 10 bases fitting TRBD1. Looked up from germline, CDR1 is LNHNV and CDR2 is YYDKDF (reference sequence). This CDR3 is built from 15 residues. V lost 5 bases, J lost 7 bases, and 8 bases stayed unmatched. CDR3 sequence reads: CATSDRDRGGQPQHF. The DNA of the CDR3 is TGTGCCACCAGCGACCGGGACAGGGGTGGCCAGCCCCAGCATTTT. The whole variable domain, remainder taken from reference TRBV15 and TRBJ1-5, is DAMVIQNPRYQVTQFGKPVTLSCSQTLNHNVMYWYQQKSSQAPKLLFHYYDKDFNNEADTPDNFQSRRPNTSFCFLDIRSPGLGDTAMYLCATSDRDRGGQPQHFGDGTRLSIL.

The chain combines TRBV6-1 with TRBJ2-5; 14 nucleotides match TRBD2. Germline V gene lookup returns CDR1 MNHNS and CDR2 SASEGT. The CDR3 loop spans 15 amino acids. V lost 7 bases, J lost 3 bases, and 4 bases stayed unmatched. CDR3 sequence: CASTWGLAGEETQYF. As DNA, the CDR3 is TGTGCCAGCACTTGGGGACTAGCGGGAGAAGAGACCCAGTACTTC.

This chain links TRBV5-1 with TRBJ1-2, with 8 bases identical to TRBD1. The V and J ends lost 2 bases and 6 bases, in that order; junction bases with no gene match: 9. This CDR3 region has 15 residues. Germline CDR1 reads SGHRS; CDR2 reads YFSETQ. Written as DNA, the CDR3 is TGCGCCAGCAGCTTCGGCAGGGGGCGTCAGGATGGCTACACCTTC. Translation: CASSFGRGRQDGYTF.

J is TRBJ2-1 and V is TRBV5-5, with unresolved D. The CDR3 totals 15 residues. Germline V gene sequence: CDR1 SGHKS, CDR2 YYEKEE (reference sequence). The V end lost 0 bases, the J end lost 2 bases, and 9 bases lay between the germline ends. The CDR3 nucleotides read TGTGCCAGCAGCTTGGCCCTCGCTACCTACAATGAGCAGTTCTTC. This codes for CASSLALATYNEQFF.

The chain links TRBV7-8 to TRBJ2-3, with D uncertain. Trimming took off 5 bases at V and 2 bases at J, with 5 bases between the two ends. The CDR3 is 12 amino acids. Germline CDR1 SGHVS, CDR2 FQNEAQ. The CDR3 protein is CASSQTTDTQYF. The CDR3 DNA reads TGTGCCAGCAGCCAGACCACAGATACGCAGTATTTT.

The gene calls are TRBV5-8 and TRBJ1-6, with unresolved D. With 1 base removed from V and 14 bases from J, the gap between germline ends came to 10 bases. CDR1 is SGHTS and CDR2 is YDEGEE in the germline V gene. This CDR3 comprises 12 residues. The CDR3 DNA reads as TGTGCCAGCAGCTTGCTCACCGCGGCCCTCCACTTT. This gives the protein CASSLLTAALHF.

This rearrangement joins TRBV18 to TRBJ2-6, with D perhaps TRBD2 (6 bases). V lost 5 bases to trimming and J lost 0 bases, with 17 bases between them. This CDR3 has 18 residues. The germline gives CDR1 KGHSH, CDR2 LQKENI. In DNA form, the CDR3 reads TGTGCCAGCTCAGGGCGGAGGGGAAAGAGCTCTGGGGCCAACGTCCTGACTTTC. As protein: CASSGRRGKSSGANVLTF. Complete variable domain (other parts from reference TRBV18 and TRBJ2-6): NAGVMQNPRHLVRRRGQEARLRCSPMKGHSHVYWYRQLPEEGLKFMVYLQKENIIDESGMPKERFSAEFPKEGPSILRIQQVVRGDSAAYFCASSGRRGKSSGANVLTFGAGSRLTVL.